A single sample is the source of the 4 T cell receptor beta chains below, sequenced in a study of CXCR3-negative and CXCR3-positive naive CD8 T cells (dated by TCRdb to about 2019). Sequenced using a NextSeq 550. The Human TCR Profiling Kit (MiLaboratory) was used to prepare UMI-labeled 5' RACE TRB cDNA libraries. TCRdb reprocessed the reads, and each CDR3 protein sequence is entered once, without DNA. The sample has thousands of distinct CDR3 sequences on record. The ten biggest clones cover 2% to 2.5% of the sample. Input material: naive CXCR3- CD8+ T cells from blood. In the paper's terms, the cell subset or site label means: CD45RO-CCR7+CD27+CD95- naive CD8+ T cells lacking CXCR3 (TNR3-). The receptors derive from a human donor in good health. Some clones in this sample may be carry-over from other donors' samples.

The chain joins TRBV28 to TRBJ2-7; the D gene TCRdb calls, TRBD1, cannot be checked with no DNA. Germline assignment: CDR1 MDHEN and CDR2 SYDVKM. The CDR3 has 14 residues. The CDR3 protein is CASSGGRLSYEQYF.

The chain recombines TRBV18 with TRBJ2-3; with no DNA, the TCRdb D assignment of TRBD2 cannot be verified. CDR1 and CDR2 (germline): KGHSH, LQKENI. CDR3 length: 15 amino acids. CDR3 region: CASSPREGPADTQYF.

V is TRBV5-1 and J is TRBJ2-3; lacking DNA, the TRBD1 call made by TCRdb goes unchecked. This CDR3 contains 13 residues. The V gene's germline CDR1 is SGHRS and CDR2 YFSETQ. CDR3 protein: CASSLGSPDTQYF.

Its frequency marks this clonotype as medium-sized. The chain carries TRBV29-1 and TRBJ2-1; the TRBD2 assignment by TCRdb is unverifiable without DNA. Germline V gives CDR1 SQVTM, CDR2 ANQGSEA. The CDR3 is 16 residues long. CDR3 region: CSVEGTSESSYNEQFF.